Listed below are T cell receptor beta chains from one sample, sequenced in a study of early T cells in non-severe SARS-CoV-2 infection. From the 5' RACE reads, TCRdb called clonotypes with MiXCR, one entry per CDR3 protein. The sample contains approximately 77,000 distinct CDR3 sequences, around a sixth of which appear only once. Input material: whole blood. The receptor source for this set is an adult who was a healthcare worker with PCR-confirmed SARS-CoV-2 infection or an uninfected control (not recorded which). CDR3s include the opening cysteine and the closing phenylalanine or tryptophan.

v_gene,j_gene,CDR3aa
TRBV29-1,TRBJ2-5,CSVDEGRSGETQYF
TRBV5-6,TRBJ1-1,CASSPQAGSSWSTEAFF
TRBV12-5,TRBJ1-2,CASGLSGGRTKSYTF
TRBV28,TRBJ1-5,CASTPRTGGHQPQHF
TRBV9,TRBJ2-7,CASSASGSSSYEQYF
TRBV12-3/TRBV12-4,TRBJ2-7,CASSLVGQKQYF
TRBV5-5,TRBJ2-3,CASSFSGGGGTQYF
TRBV10-3,TRBJ1-6,CAISGGNSPLHF
TRBV9,TRBJ2-7,CASSERPGHPYEQYF
TRBV9,TRBJ2-7,CASSPTGGHHEQYF
TRBV20-1,TRBJ2-7,CSARDHEGAPHEQYF
TRBV15,TRBJ2-2,CATTNTYTGELFF
TRBV15,TRBJ2-3,CATSRDRGADTQYF
TRBV12-3/TRBV12-4,TRBJ2-3,CASSISRTDTQYF
TRBV27,TRBJ2-7,CASSLRGEKEQYF
TRBV20-1,TRBJ2-3,CSAPPAGGLDTQYF
TRBV28,TRBJ2-5,CASSFRGQETQYF
TRBV7-9,TRBJ2-1,CASSLEVVYEQFF
TRBV29-1,TRBJ2-3,CSVSTSGGALGTDTQYF
TRBV20-1,TRBJ2-5,CSARGRQETQYF
TRBV28,TRBJ2-7,CASSSDRLSYEQYF
TRBV11-2,TRBJ2-3,CASSLTRAPGDTQYF
TRBV11-2,TRBJ2-1,CASNPARGGTEQFF
TRBV10-3,TRBJ1-1,CAISVKLQTPEAFF
TRBV5-1,TRBJ2-3,CASSPTGTGVGTQYF
TRBV27,TRBJ1-6,CASTIFPSPYNSPLHF
TRBV6-4,TRBJ2-1,CASSDSSGSYNEQFF
TRBV6-2/TRBV6-3,TRBJ1-5,CASRRNREGSNQPQHF
TRBV7-6,TRBJ2-5,CASSAQPYRASRETQYF
TRBV5-6,TRBJ2-3,CASSYGQGARDTQYF
TRBV7-8,TRBJ1-1,CASSLGRGGRTEAFF
TRBV10-3,TRBJ2-5,CAISTGYQETQYF
TRBV29-1,TRBJ1-2,CSVAGASGYTF
TRBV6-5,TRBJ2-1,CASSQAPGLAGIPPYNEQFF
TRBV6-6,TRBJ2-7,CASIYRVGEDTTYEQYF
TRBV24-1,TRBJ2-5,CATSVSSFEETQYF
TRBV11-3,TRBJ2-5,CASSTRSETQYF
TRBV5-6,TRBJ1-1,CASSIPRDRANTEAFF
TRBV20-1,TRBJ2-5,CSARSVQRQETQYF
TRBV7-6,TRBJ2-3,CASSFASGPSTDTQYF
TRBV7-2,TRBJ2-1,CASSLDGQSFLRDEQFF
TRBV29-1,TRBJ2-3,CSAGADTQYF
TRBV12-3/TRBV12-4,TRBJ1-1,CASSLKGAFF
TRBV7-7,TRBJ2-1,CASSLARDDEQFF
TRBV11-3,TRBJ2-1,CASSYLRTGTYEQFF
TRBV19,TRBJ1-1,CASSIQSLGNTEAFF
TRBV6-1,TRBJ1-4,CASKGYNEKLFF
TRBV5-1,TRBJ1-2,CASSWAGQGRANYGYTF
TRBV21-1,TRBJ2-7,CASSKEPGEYEQYF
TRBV20-1,TRBJ2-1,CSATSSGHNEQFF
TRBV21-1,TRBJ2-2,CASSNGDTGELFF
TRBV12-3/TRBV12-4,TRBJ1-2,CASSLQGKEYTF
TRBV11-2,TRBJ2-5,CASSLFSETQYF
TRBV29-1,TRBJ2-6,CSGGTGANVLTF
TRBV29-1,TRBJ1-5,CSYLDRGSNQPQHF
TRBV20-1,TRBJ2-7,CSARPRTGIYEQYF